This entry lists 9 T cell receptor beta chains sequenced from one sample in a study of siplizumab effects on memory and regulatory T cells. The data were produced by immunoSEQ multiplex PCR, yet TCRdb's version contains in-frame clones alone and is incomplete. The data show approximately 100,000 clones, with 93% seen just once and around 0.16% held by the top ten. Material for sequencing was non-Treg CD4+ T cells sorted from blood. Source of these receptors: a human donor in good health.

V is TRBV5-1 and J is TRBJ1-2; D not certain. Germline CDR1 is SGHRS and CDR2 is YFSETQ. The CDR3 sequence is 12 residues long. The V end was cut by 5 bases, the J end by 1 base, with 6 bases between. CDR3 sequence reads: CASRSGNYGYTF. As DNA, the CDR3 is TGCGCCAGCAGAAGTGGTAACTATGGCTACACCTTC.

The V gene is TRBV18, the J gene TRBJ2-2; weak D call: TRBD2 (7 bases). V lost 3 bases and J lost 5, with 16 bases in between. From germline, CDR1 is KGHSH and CDR2 LQKENI. The CDR3 sequence is 16 residues long. This CDR3 is CASSPGGREVTGELFF. The DNA for the CDR3 is TGTGCCAGCTCACCGGGGGGGCGCGAGGTGACCGGGGAGCTGTTTTTT.

This chain links TRBV7-2 with TRBJ1-1; TRBD1 aligns across 7 bases. The germline V gene has CDR1 SGHTA and CDR2 FQGNSA. J was trimmed by 2 bases and V by 1 base; bases with no gene match: 4. The CDR3 runs to 15 residues. The CDR3 region is CASSLGGQRNTEAFF. CDR3 in DNA: TGTGCCAGCAGCTTAGGGGGACAGCGAAACACTGAAGCTTTCTTT.

Turning to this clone: At the DNA level, this CDR3 is encoded by other sequences in the same sample as well. The chain has TRBV12-5 and TRBJ1-2; TRBD1 is a possible D gene (6 bases). Germline V gene lookup returns CDR1 LGHNT and CDR2 FRNRAP. CDR3 length: 12 residues. Between the trimmed V and J ends, which lost 6 bases and 8 bases, there was a span of 13 bases. The CDR3 reads CASGRDTGGYTF. The CDR3 nucleotides are TGTGCTAGTGGCCGGGACACCGGGGGCTACACCTTC.

This clone was counted a few times. The chain joins TRBV4-1 to TRBJ2-7; D ambiguous. The CDR3 is made up of 13 amino acids. V shed 3 bases and J shed 3 bases, with 9 bases lying between them. Germline CDR1 MGHRA, CDR2 YSYEKL. CDR3 protein: CASSQAKNYEQYF. For the CDR3, the DNA is TGCGCCAGCAGCCAGGCCAAAAACTACGAGCAGTACTTC.

The chain recombines TRBV5-1 with TRBJ2-2; 7 bases are a match to TRBD2. The germline V gene has CDR1 SGHRS and CDR2 YFSETQ. Trimming took 4 bases from V and 1 from J; bases not matched to a gene: 10. This CDR3 has 17 amino acids. CDR3 DNA: TGCGCCAGCAGCCGCACCTTAGCGGGCCTGAACACCGGGGAGCTGTTTTTT. This codes for CASSRTLAGLNTGELFF.

This clone was observed once. The chain has TRBV18 and TRBJ1-1; a possible D gene is TRBD1 (5 bases). Trimming pared 5 bases from V and 0 bases from J, leaving 10 bases between. The CDR3 runs to 14 residues. CDR1 and CDR2 from the germline V gene are KGHSH and LQKENI. In DNA form, the CDR3 reads TGTGCCAGCTCAGGAGGGACCTTGAACACTGAAGCTTTCTTT. This encodes CASSGGTLNTEAFF.

The chain has TRBV6-5 and TRBJ2-7; a possible D gene is TRBD1 (6 bases). The CDR3 has 15 residues. Germline V gene lookup returns CDR1 MNHEY and CDR2 SVGAGI. Trimming shortened V by 6 bases and J by 0 bases, and 15 bases separated the two germline ends. CDR3 loop: CASSRGQPSSYEQYF. The CDR3 DNA sequence: TGTGCCAGCAGCCGAGGACAGCCTAGCTCCTACGAGCAGTACTTC.

This clone showed up just a few times. Other DNA sequences in this specimen translate into the identical CDR3. This chain joins TRBV5-6 and TRBJ1-5; D call uncertain. V was shortened by 0 bases and J by 6 bases, with 4 bases between the two germline ends. This CDR3 has 12 amino acids. Germline V lookup: CDR1 SGHDT, CDR2 YYEEEE. The CDR3 DNA is TGTGCCAGCAGCTTGGGCGTTCAGCCCCAGCATTTT. Its translation is CASSLGVQPQHF.